This T cell receptor (beta chain) emerged from a study of breast tumors, draining lymph nodes, adjacent tissues. Study observations and caveats: Luminal-like breast cancer showed significantly greater tumor-nontumor repertoire similarity than basal-like breast cancer did. Tumor repertoires ranked between lymph nodes and nontumor tissue in diversity, with V and J gene preferences. Findings are consistent with lymph node origin and intratumoral expansion of most tumor T cells.

With regard to this clonotype: Its antigen is unknown.

TCRdb passed the multiplex PCR reads through MiXCR, listing each CDR3 protein once. This table holds about 66,000 distinct CDR3 sequences, approximately 40% found once. After removal of 6 bases from V and 0 bases from J, the junction contained 6 bases not matched to a gene. This CDR3 spans 15 amino acids. The rearrangement joins TRBV12-3 or TRBV12-4 to TRBJ2-5; 8 positions match TRBD1. The origin of this receptor is a female donor with breast cancer. Some clones in this sample may be carry-over from other donors' samples. The sequenced material came from breast tumor tissue. CDR3 DNA sequence: TGTGCCAGCAGATCCGGGACAGGCGACCAAGAGACCCAGTACTTC. Translated: CASRSGTGDQETQYF.